Presented here are 14 T cell receptor beta chains from one specimen sequenced in a study of blood T cell repertoires in COVID-19. Sequencing used immunoSEQ multiplex PCR; TCRdb keeps in-frame clones, though not all of them. Among 150,000 to 200,000 clones listed, 89% were seen once. The sample consisted of peripheral blood. The receptors were gathered from a middle-aged man with acute or convalescent COVID-19.

This clone showed up just once. This CDR3 reads CATSDSGVPLYNEQFF. Written as DNA, the CDR3 is TGTGCCACCAGTGATTCGGGGGTACCCCTCTACAATGAGCAGTTCTTC. V gene TRBV24-1 combines with J gene TRBJ2-1, with D possibly TRBD2 on 6 matching bases. With 2 bases removed from V and 3 bases from J, the gap between germline ends came to 13 bases. The CDR3 loop spans 16 amino acids. The V gene's germline CDR1 is KGHDR and CDR2 SFDVKD.

V and J are TRBV5-4 and TRBJ2-5; 9 nucleotides match TRBD2. The CDR3 runs to 16 residues. Trimming at V came to 2 bases and at J to 5 bases, leaving 10 bases not matched to a gene. Per germline, CDR1 SGHNT and CDR2 YYREEE (reference sequence). The CDR3 DNA is TGTGCCAGCAGCTTAACTTTTGGGACTAGCCTCGAGACCCAGTACTTC. It codes for CASSLTFGTSLETQYF.

There are a few counts of this clone. This chain connects TRBV4-3 to TRBJ1-1; unclear D gene. Germline CDR1 is LGHNA and CDR2 is YSLEER. The germline V and J ends were trimmed by 5 bases and 5 bases, with 12 bases remaining between them. The CDR3 runs 13 residues. DNA for the CDR3: TGCGCCAGCAGCAGGGCCGGGATTACTGAAGCTTTCTTT. Encoded protein: CASSRAGITEAFF.

This chain uses TRBV5-1 with TRBJ2-3; D is undetermined. The CDR3 sequence is 15 residues long. The V gene's germline CDR1 is SGHRS and CDR2 YFSETQ. The germline V and J ends were trimmed by 4 bases and 0 bases, with 12 bases remaining between them. The CDR3 DNA reads as TGCGCCAGCAGCGCCGCCCTAGGTAGCACAGATACGCAGTATTTT. Its translation: CASSAALGSTDTQYF.

The chain couples TRBV10-3 to TRBJ2-5; D is unclear. The ends were cut back, 0 bases at V and 4 bases at J, with 9 bases in the middle. The CDR3 has 14 residues. Germline-derived CDR1 and CDR2 are ENHRY and SYGVKD. The CDR3 sequence: CAISESMETETQYF. The CDR3 nucleotides read TGTGCCATCAGTGAGTCGATGGAGACAGAGACCCAGTACTTC.

The V call is TRBV19, the J call TRBJ2-1; D unclear. Trimming took 6 bases from V and 6 from J, leaving 15 bases between them. Germline V CDR1 and CDR2: LNHDA, SQIVND (reference sequence). The CDR3 is 14 residues long. CDR3 loop: CASRTVGLSNEQFF. The DNA for the CDR3 is TGTGCCAGTAGAACAGTGGGCTTGAGCAATGAGCAGTTCTTC.

V and J are TRBV5-1 and TRBJ2-3, with D perhaps TRBD2 (6 bases). The CDR3 covers 16 residues. V was trimmed by 5 bases and J by 0 bases, leaving 16 bases between them. Germline-derived CDR1 and CDR2 are SGHRS and YFSETQ. The CDR3, as DNA: TGCGCCAGCAGTGGAGGGACCTCTTCTAGCACAGATACGCAGTATTTT. This gives the protein CASSGGTSSSTDTQYF.

As concerns this clone: A junction end diverges from the germline sequence, so it may reflect a read error. The J gene is TRBJ1-6, the V gene TRBV4-2, with TRBD1 matching 9 bases. The germline V gene encodes CDR1 LGHNA and CDR2 YNFKEQ. The CDR3 consists of 21 residues. CDR3 bases: TGTGCCAGCAGTCAAGGGATAGTAGGGACAGGGTCAAACTCCTATAATTCACCCCTCCACTTT. As protein: CASSQGIVGTGSNSYNSPLHF.

The V and J genes are TRBV7-2 and TRBJ2-7; TRBD2 agrees at 7 bases. The germline gives CDR1 SGHTA, CDR2 FQGNSA. The CDR3 is 14 amino acids. J was trimmed by 4 bases and V by 2 bases; bases with no gene match: 5. As DNA, the CDR3 is TGTGCCAGCAGCTTACGGGGGGTAGGTTACGAGCAGTACTTC. This encodes CASSLRGVGYEQYF.

This chain links TRBV4-3 with TRBJ2-7; a possible D gene is TRBD2 (6 bases). The CDR3 has 14 amino acids. The germline gives CDR1 LGHNA, CDR2 YSLEER. V was clipped by 0 bases and J by 4 bases, with 10 bases between them. The CDR3: CASSQDWGVYEQYF. The CDR3 DNA sequence: TGCGCCAGCAGCCAAGATTGGGGGGTGTACGAGCAGTACTTC.

The chain joins TRBV24-1 to TRBJ1-2, with D possibly matching TRBD1 (6 bases). CDR1 KGHDR and CDR2 SFDVKD come from the germline V gene. CDR3 length equals 13 residues. V was pared by 7 bases and J by 3 bases, with 11 bases between. CDR3 sequence: CATRPGQDYGYTF. For the CDR3, the DNA is TGTGCCACCAGACCGGGACAAGACTATGGCTACACCTTC.

The rearrangement links TRBV12-5 to TRBJ2-1, with 7 positions matching TRBD2. The ends lost 0 bases at V and 0 bases at J; junction bases unmatched: 2. The germline CDR1 and CDR2 sequences are LGHNT and FRNRAP. This CDR3 spans 16 amino acids. The CDR3 sequence: CASGLVGGSSYNEQFF. CDR3 coding DNA: TGTGCTAGTGGTTTGGTGGGCGGGAGCTCCTACAATGAGCAGTTCTTC.

The chain joins TRBV5-1 to TRBJ2-1, with a weak D call TRBD2 (6 bases). The CDR3 length is 15 residues. Germline V gives CDR1 SGHRS, CDR2 YFSETQ. V lost 4 bases, J lost 4 bases, and 15 bases lay in between. The DNA for the CDR3 is TGCGCCAGCAGCAATACGGGAGACCCGTACAATGAGCAGTTCTTC. Translating it yields CASSNTGDPYNEQFF.

This chain connects TRBV27 to TRBJ1-1; D possibly corresponds to TRBD1 (5 bases). The CDR3 contains 15 residues. The germline CDR1 and CDR2 sequences are MNHEY and SMNVEV (reference sequence). V was cut by 5 bases and J by 4 bases, with 17 bases left in between. The CDR3 nucleotides are TGTGCCAGCAGTCGCCCGGGACGGGAGGGCACTGAAGCTTTCTTT. Translated: CASSRPGREGTEAFF.